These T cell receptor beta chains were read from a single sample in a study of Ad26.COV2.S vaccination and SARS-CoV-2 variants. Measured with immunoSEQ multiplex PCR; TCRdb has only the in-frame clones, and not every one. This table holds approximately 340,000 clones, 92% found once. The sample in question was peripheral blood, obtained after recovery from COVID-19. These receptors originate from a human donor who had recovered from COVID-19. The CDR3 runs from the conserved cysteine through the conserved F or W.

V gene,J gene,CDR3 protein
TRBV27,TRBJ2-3,CASRGNGTQYF
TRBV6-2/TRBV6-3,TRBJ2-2,CASSWAGGGRELFF
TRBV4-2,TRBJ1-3,CASSHPDRRAGNTIYF
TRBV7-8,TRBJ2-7,CASSFTTGTYEQYF
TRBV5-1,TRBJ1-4,CATSGDPTNEKLFF
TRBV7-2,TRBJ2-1,CASSLRRGSSYNEQFF
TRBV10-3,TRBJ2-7,CAISVQGGSYEQYF
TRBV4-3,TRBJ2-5,CASSQDGLAGIKETQYF
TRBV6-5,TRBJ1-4,CASSYRNYGTNEKLFF
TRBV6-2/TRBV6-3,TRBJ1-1,CASSYWTTEAFF
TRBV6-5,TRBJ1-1,CASSRGRVTEAFF
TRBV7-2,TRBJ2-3,CASSLADTQYF
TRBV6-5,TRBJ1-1,CASSWDRGAEAFF
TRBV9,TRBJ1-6,CASSGGTGGPPLHF
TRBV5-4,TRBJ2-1,CASSLSTSIYNEQFF
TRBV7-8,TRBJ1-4,CASTKEATNEKLFF
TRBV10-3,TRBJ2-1,CATTGTVEDEQFF
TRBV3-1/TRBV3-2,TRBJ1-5,CASSPGTASNQPQHF
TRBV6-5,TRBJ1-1,CASASGPEAFF
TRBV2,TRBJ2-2,CASSAWNEELFF
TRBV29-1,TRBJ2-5,CSAARDSQETQYF
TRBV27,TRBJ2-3,CASSWSSGRQISSTDTQYF
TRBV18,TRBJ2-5,CASSTYAETQYF
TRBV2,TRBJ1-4,CASSDYGTGTEKLFF
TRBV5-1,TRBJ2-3,CASSPQRASTDTQYF
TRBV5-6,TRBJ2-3,CASLRYGGTDTQYF
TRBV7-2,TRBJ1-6,CASSPGPRPPLHF
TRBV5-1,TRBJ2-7,CASEGGTGTGEQYF
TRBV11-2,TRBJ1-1,CASSLWTGPDTEAFF
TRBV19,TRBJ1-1,CASSDWRNTEAFF
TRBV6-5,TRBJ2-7,CASSYAFAAQPYEQYF
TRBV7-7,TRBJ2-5,CASSTGAQETQYF